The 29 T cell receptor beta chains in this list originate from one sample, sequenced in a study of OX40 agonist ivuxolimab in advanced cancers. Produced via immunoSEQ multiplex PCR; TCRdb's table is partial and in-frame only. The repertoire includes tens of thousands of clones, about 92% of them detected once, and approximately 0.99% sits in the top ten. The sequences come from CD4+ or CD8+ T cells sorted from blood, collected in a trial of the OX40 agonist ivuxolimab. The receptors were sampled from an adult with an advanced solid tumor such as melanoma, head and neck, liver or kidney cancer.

The CDR3 reads CASSARDTQYF. CDR3 bases: TGTGCCAGCAGCGCCCGAGATACGCAGTATTTT. V is TRBV6-1 and J is TRBJ2-3; D gene uncertain. The V end was cut by 6 bases, the J end by 5 bases, with 6 bases between. The CDR3 is made up of 11 amino acids. Germline V gene lookup returns CDR1 MNHNS and CDR2 SASEGT.

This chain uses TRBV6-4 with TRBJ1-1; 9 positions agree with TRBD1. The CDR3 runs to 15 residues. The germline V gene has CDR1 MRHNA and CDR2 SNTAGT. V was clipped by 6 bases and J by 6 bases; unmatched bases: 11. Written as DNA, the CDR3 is TGTGCCAGCAGCCCGGGACAGGGATGGACGGCTGAAGCTTTCTTT. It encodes CASSPGQGWTAEAFF.

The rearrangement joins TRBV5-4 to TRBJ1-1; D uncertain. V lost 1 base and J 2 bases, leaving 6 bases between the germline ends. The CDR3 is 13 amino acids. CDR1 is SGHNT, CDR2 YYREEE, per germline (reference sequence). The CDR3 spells CASSLRGNTEAFF. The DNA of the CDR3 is TGTGCCAGCAGCTTGCGGGGTAACACTGAAGCTTTCTTT.

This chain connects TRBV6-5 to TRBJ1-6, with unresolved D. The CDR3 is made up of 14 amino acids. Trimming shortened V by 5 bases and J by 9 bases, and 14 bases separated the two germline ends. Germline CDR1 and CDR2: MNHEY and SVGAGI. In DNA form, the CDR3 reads TGTGCCAGCAGTCCCTGGATAAGTACTTCACCCCTCCACTTT. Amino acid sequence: CASSPWISTSPLHF.

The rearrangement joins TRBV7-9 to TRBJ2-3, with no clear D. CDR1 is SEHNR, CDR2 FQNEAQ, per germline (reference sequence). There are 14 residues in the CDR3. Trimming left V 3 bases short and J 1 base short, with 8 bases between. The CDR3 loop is CASSFEARTDTQYF. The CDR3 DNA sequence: TGTGCCAGCAGCTTTGAGGCCCGCACAGATACGCAGTATTTT.

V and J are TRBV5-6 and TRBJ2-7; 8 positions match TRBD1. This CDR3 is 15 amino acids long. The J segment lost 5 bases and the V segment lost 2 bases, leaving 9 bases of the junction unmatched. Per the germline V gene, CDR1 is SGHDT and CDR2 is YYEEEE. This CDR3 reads CASSFLDRDVDEQYF. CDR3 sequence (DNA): TGTGCCAGCAGCTTTCTGGACAGGGATGTCGACGAGCAGTACTTC.

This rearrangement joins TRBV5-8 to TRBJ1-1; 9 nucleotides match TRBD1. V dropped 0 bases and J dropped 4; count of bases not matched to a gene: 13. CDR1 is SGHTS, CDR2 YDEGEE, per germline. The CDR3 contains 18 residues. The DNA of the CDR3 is TGTGCCAGCAGCTTGGCTGGACAGGGGCCGACGAGGAGCACTGAAGCTTTCTTT. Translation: CASSLAGQGPTRSTEAFF.

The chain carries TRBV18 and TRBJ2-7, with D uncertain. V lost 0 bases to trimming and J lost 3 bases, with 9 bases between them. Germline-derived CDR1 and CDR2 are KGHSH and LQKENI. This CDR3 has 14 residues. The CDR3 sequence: CASSPPRPRYEQYF. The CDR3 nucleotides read TGTGCCAGCTCACCACCGAGGCCTCGCTACGAGCAGTACTTC.

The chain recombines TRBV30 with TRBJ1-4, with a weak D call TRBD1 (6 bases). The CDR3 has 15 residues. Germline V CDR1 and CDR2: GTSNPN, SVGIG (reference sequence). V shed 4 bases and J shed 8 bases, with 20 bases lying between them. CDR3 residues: CAWNSRGGTGEKLFF. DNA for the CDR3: TGTGCCTGGAATTCACGGGGGGGCACCGGAGAAAAACTGTTTTTT. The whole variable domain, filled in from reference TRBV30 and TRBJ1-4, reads SQTIHQWPATLVQPVGSPLSLECTVEGTSNPNLYWYRQAAGRGLQLLFYSVGIGQISSEVPQNLSASRPQDRQFILSSKKLLLSDSGFYLCAWNSRGGTGEKLFFGSGTQLSVL.

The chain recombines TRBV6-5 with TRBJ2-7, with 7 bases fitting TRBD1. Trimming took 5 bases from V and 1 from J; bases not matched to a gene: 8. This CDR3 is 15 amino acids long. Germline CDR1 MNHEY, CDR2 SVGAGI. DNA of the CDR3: TGTGCCAGCAGTAGAACCGGGACAGCTTCCTACGAGCAGTACTTC. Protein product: CASSRTGTASYEQYF.

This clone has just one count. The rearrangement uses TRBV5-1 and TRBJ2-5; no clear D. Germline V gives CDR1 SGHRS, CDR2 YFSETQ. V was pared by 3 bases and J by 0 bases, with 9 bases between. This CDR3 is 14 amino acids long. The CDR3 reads CASSSGRNQETQYF. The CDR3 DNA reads TGCGCCAGCAGCTCCGGACGGAACCAAGAGACCCAGTACTTC. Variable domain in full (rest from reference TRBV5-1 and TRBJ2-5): KAGVTQTPRYLIKTRGQQVTLSCSPISGHRSVSWYQQTPGQGLQFLFEYFSETQRNKGNFPGRFSGRQFSNSRSEMNVSTLELGDSALYLCASSSGRNQETQYFGPGTRLLVL.

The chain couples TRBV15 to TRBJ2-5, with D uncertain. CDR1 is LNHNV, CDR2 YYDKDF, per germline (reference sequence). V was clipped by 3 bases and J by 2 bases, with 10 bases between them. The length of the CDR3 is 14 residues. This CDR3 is CATSRLDEQETQYF. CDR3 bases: TGTGCCACCAGCAGGTTGGACGAGCAAGAGACCCAGTACTTC.

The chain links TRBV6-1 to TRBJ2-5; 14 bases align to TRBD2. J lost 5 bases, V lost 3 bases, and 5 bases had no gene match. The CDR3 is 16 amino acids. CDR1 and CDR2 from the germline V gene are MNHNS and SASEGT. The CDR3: CASSDGLAGGFETQYF. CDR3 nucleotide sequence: TGTGCCAGCAGTGATGGACTAGCGGGGGGTTTTGAGACCCAGTACTTC.

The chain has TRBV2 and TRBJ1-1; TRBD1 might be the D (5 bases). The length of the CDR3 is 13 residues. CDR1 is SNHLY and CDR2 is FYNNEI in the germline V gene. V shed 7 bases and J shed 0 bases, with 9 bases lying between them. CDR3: CASNPQVNTEAFF. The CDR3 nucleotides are TGTGCCAGCAATCCACAGGTGAACACTGAAGCTTTCTTT. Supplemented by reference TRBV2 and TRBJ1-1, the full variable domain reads EPEVTQTPSHQVTQMGQEVILRCVPISNHLYFYWYRQILGQKVEFLVSFYNNEISEKSEIFDDQFSVERPDGSNFTLKIRSTKLEDSAMYFCASNPQVNTEAFFGQGTRLTVV.

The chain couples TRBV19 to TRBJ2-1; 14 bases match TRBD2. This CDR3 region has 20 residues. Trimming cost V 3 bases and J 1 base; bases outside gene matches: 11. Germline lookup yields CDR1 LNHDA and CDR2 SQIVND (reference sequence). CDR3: CASSISRPGLAGASYNEQFF. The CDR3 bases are TGTGCCAGTAGTATCTCTAGACCGGGACTAGCGGGGGCATCCTACAATGAGCAGTTCTTC. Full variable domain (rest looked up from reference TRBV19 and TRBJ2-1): DGGITQSPKYLFRKEGQNVTLSCEQNLNHDAMYWYRQDPGQGLRLIYYSQIVNDFQKGDIAEGYSVSREKKESFPLTVTSAQKNPTAFYLCASSISRPGLAGASYNEQFFGPGTRLTVL.

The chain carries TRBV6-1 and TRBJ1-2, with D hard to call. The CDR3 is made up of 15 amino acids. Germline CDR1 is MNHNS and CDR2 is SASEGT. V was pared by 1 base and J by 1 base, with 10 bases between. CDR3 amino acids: CASSEGYGDNYGYTF. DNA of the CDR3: TGTGCCAGCAGTGAAGGGTATGGGGATAACTATGGCTACACCTTC.

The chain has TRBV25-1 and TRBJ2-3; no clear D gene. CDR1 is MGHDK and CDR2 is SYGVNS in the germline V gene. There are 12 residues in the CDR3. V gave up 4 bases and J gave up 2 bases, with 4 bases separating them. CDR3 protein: CASSVNTDTQYF. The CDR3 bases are TGTGCCAGCAGTGTAAACACAGATACGCAGTATTTT.

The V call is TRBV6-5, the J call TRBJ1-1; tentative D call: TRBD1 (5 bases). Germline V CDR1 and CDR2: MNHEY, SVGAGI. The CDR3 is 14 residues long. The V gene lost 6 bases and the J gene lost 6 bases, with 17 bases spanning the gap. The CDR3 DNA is TGTGCCAGCAGCCCTGGGGGGACTTGGGCTGAAGCTTTCTTT. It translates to CASSPGGTWAEAFF.

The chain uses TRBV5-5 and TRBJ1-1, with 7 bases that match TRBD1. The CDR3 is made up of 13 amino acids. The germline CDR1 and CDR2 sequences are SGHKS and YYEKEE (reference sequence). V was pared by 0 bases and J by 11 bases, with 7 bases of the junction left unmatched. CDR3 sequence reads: CASSLEAGGGAFF. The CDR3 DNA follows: TGTGCCAGCAGCTTGGAGGCAGGGGGTGGTGCTTTCTTT.

The CDR3 DNA reads as TGTGCCAGCAGTTCCGGGACCGCGACCTACGAGCAGTACTTC. It yields the protein CASSSGTATYEQYF. The rearrangement uses TRBV27 and TRBJ2-7, with D possibly being TRBD1 or TRBD2 (5 bases each). This CDR3 is 14 amino acids long. Germline CDR1 is MNHEY and CDR2 is SMNVEV (reference sequence). The V and J ends lost 4 bases and 2 bases respectively, with 12 bases between them.

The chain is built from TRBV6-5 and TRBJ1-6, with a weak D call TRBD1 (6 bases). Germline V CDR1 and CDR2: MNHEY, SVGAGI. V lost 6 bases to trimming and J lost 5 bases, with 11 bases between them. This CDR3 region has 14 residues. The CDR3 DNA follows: TGTGCCAGCAGGGGGACACTCCATAATTCACCCCTCCACTTT. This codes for CASRGTLHNSPLHF.

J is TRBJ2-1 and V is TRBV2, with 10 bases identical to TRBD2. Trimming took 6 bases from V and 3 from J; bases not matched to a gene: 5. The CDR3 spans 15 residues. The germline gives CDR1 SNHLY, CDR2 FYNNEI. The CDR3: CASRGLAVYYNEQFF. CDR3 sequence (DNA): TGTGCCAGCAGAGGACTAGCGGTTTACTACAATGAGCAGTTCTTC.

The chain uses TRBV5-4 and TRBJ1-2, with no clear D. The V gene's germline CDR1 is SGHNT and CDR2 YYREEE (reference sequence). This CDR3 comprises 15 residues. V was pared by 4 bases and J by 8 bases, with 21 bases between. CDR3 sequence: CASSTGASGYGGYTF. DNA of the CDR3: TGTGCCAGCAGCACGGGAGCTTCCGGGTATGGAGGCTACACCTTC. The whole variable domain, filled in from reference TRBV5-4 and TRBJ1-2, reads ETGVTQSPTHLIKTRGQQVTLRCSSQSGHNTVSWYQQALGQGPQFIFQYYREEENGRGNFPPRFSGLQFPNYSSELNVNALELDDSALYLCASSTGASGYGGYTFGSGTRLTVV.

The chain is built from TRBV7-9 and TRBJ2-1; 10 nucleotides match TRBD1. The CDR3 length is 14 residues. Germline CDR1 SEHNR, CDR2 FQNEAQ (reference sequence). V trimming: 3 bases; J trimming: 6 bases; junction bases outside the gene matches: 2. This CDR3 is CASSLGQGPNEQFF. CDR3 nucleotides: TGTGCCAGCAGCTTGGGACAGGGGCCCAATGAGCAGTTCTTC.

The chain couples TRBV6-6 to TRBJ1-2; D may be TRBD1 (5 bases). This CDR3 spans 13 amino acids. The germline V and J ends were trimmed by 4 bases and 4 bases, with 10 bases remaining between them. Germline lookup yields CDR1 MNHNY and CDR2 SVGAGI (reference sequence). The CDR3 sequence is CASSWMGGYGYTF. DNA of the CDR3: TGTGCCAGCAGTTGGATGGGGGGCTATGGCTACACCTTC.

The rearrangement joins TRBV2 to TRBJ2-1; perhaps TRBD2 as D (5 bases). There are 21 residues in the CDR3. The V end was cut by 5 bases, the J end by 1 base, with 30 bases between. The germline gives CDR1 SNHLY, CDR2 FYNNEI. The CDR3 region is CASSQPSSGPLVITSYNEQFF. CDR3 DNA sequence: TGTGCCAGCAGTCAACCTAGCAGCGGACCACTCGTAATCACATCCTACAATGAGCAGTTCTTC.

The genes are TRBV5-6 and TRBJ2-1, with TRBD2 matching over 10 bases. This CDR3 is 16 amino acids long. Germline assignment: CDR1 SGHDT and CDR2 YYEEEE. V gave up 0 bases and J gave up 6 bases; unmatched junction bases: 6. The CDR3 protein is CASSLEILAGSNEQFF. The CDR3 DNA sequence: TGTGCCAGCAGCTTGGAGATACTAGCGGGGAGCAATGAGCAGTTCTTC.

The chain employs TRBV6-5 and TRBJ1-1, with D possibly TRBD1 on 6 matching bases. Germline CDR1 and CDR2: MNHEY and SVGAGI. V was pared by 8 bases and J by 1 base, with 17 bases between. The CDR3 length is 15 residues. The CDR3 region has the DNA TGTGCCAGCTTCCAGGGGAGCGGTTCGAACACTGAAGCTTTCTTT. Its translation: CASFQGSGSNTEAFF.

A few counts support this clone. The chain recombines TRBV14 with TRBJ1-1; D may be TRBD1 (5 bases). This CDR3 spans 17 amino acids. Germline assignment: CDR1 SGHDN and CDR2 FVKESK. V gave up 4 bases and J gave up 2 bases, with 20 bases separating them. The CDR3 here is CASSPINLRDLNTEAFF. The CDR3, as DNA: TGTGCCAGCAGCCCCATCAACCTCCGGGACCTAAACACTGAAGCTTTCTTT.